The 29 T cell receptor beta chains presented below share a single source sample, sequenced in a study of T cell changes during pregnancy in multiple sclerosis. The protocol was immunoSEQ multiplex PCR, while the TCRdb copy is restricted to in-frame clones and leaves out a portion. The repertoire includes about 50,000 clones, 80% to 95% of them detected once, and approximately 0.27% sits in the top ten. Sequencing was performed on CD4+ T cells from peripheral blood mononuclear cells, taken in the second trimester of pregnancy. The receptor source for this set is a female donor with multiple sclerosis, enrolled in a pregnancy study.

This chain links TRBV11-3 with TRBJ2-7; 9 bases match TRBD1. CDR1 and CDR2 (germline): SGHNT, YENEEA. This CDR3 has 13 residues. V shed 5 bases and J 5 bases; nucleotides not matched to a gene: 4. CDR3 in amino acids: CASSPRDRDEQYF. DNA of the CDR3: TGTGCCAGCAGCCCCCGGGACAGGGACGAGCAGTACTTC. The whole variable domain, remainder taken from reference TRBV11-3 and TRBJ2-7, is EAGVVQSPRYKIIEKKQPVAFWCNPISGHNTLYWYLQNLGQGPELLIRYENEEAVDDSQLPKDRFSAERLKGVDSTLKIQPAELGDSAVYLCASSPRDRDEQYFGPGTRLTVT.

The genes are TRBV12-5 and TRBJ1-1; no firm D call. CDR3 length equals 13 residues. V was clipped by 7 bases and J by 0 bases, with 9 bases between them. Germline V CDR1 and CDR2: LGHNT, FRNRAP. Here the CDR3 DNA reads TGTGCTAGTGAGCAAAGAATGAACACTGAAGCTTTCTTT. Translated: CASEQRMNTEAFF. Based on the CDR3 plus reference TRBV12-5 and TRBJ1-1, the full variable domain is DARVTQTPRHKVTEMGQEVTMRCQPILGHNTVFWYRQTMMQGLELLAYFRNRAPLDDSGMPKDRFSAEMPDATLATLKIQPSEPRDSAVYFCASEQRMNTEAFFGQGTRLTVV.

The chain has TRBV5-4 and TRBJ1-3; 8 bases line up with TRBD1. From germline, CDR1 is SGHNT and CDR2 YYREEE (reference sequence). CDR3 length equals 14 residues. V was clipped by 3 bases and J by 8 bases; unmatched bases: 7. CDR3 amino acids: CASSSWTGKHTIYF. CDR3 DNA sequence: TGTGCCAGCAGCTCCTGGACAGGGAAGCACACCATATATTTT. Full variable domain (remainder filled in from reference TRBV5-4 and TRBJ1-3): ETGVTQSPTHLIKTRGQQVTLRCSSQSGHNTVSWYQQALGQGPQFIFQYYREEENGRGNFPPRFSGLQFPNYSSELNVNALELDDSALYLCASSSWTGKHTIYFGEGSWLTVV.

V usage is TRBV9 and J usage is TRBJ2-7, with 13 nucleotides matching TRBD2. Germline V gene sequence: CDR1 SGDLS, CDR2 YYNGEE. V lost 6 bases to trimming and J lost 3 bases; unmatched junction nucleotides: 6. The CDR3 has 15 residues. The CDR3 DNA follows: TGTGCCAGCAACCGGGGGACTAGCGGGAACTACGAGCAGTACTTC. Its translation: CASNRGTSGNYEQYF.

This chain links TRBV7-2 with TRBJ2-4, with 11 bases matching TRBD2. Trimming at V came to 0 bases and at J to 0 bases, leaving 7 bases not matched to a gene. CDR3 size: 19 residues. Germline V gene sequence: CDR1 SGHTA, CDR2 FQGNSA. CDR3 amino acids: CASSLATSGDYLAKNIQYF. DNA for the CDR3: TGTGCCAGCAGCTTAGCGACTAGCGGGGATTATTTAGCCAAAAACATTCAGTACTTC.

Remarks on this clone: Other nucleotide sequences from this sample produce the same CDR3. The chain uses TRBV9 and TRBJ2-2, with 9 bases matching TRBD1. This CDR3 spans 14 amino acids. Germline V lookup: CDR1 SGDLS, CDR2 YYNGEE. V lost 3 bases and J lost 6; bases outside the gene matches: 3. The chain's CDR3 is CASSGTGVAGELFF. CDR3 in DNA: TGTGCCAGCAGCGGGACAGGGGTGGCCGGGGAGCTGTTTTTT. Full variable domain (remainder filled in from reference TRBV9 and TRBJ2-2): DSGVTQTPKHLITATGQRVTLRCSPRSGDLSVYWYQQSLDQGLQFLIQYYNGEERAKGNILERFSAQQFPDLHSELNLSSLELGDSALYFCASSGTGVAGELFFGEGSRLTVL.

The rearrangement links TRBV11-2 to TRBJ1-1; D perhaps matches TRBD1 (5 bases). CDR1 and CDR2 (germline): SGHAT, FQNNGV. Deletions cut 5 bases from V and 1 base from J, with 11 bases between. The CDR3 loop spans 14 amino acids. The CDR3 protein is CASSQADRNTEAFF. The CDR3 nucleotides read TGTGCCAGCAGCCAGGCCGACAGGAACACTGAAGCTTTCTTT.

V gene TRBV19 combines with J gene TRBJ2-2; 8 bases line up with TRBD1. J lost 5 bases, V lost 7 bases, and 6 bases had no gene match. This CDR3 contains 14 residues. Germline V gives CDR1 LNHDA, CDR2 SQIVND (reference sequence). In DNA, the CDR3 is TGTGCCAGTATCCAGACAGGGGCGACCGGGGAGCTGTTTTTT. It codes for CASIQTGATGELFF.

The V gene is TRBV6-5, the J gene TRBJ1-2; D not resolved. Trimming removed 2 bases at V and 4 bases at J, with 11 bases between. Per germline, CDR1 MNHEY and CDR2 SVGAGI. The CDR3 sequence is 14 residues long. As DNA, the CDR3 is TGTGCCAGCAGTTACGGGCCCATAGGCTATGGCTACACCTTC. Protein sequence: CASSYGPIGYGYTF.

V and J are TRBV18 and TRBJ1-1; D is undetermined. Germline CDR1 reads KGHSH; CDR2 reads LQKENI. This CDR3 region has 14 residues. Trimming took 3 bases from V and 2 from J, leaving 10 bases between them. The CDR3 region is CASSPGNPNTEAFF. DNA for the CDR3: TGTGCCAGCTCACCCGGGAACCCAAACACTGAAGCTTTCTTT.

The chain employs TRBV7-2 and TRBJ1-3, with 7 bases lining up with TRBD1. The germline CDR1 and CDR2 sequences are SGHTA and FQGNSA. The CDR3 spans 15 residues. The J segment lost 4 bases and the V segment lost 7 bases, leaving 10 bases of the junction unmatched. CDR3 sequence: CASTLDRTRGNTIYF. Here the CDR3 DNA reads TGTGCCAGCACCTTGGACAGGACGAGAGGAAACACCATATATTTT. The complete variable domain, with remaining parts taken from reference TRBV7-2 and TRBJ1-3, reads GAGVSQSPSNKVTEKGKDVELRCDPISGHTALYWYRQSLGQGLEFLIYFQGNSAPDKSGLPSDRFSAERTGGSVSTLTIQRTQQEDSAVYLCASTLDRTRGNTIYFGEGSWLTVV.

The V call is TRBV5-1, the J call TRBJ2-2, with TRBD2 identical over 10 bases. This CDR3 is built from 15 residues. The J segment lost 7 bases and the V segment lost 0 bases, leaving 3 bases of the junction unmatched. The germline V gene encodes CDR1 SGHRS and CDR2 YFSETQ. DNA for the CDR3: TGCGCCAGCAGCTTGGCCCTAGCGGGGGACGGGGAGCTGTTTTTT. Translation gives CASSLALAGDGELFF.

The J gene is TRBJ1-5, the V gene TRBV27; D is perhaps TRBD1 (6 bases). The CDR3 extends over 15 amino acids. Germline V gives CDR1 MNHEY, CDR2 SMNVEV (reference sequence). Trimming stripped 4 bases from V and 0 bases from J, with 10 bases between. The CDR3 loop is CASSYTGLSNQPQHF. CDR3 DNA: TGTGCCAGCAGTTACACAGGGCTTAGCAATCAGCCCCAGCATTTT.

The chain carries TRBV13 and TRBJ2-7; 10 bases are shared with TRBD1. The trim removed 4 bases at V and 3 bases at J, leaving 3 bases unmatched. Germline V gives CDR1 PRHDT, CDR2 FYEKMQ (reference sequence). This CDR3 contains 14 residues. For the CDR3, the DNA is TGTGCCAGCAGCTCGGGACAGGGGCGCTACGAGCAGTACTTC. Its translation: CASSSGQGRYEQYF.

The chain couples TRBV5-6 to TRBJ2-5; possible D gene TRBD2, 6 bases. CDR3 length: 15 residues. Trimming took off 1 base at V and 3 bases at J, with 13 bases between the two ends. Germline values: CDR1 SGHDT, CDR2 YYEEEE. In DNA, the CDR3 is TGTGCCAGCAGCTTGAGTGCGGGGATGGAAGAGACCCAGTACTTC. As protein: CASSLSAGMEETQYF. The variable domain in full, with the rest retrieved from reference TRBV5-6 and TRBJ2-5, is DAGVTQSPTHLIKTRGQQVTLRCSPKSGHDTVSWYQQALGQGPQFIFQYYEEEERQRGNFPDRFSGHQFPNYSSELNVNALLLGDSALYLCASSLSAGMEETQYFGPGTRLLVL.

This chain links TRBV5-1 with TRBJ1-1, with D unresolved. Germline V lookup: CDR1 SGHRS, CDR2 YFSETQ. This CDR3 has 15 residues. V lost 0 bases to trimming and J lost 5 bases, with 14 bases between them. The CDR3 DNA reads TGCGCCAGCAGCTTGGAGGGAGGATTGGGTACTGAAGCTTTCTTT. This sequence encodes CASSLEGGLGTEAFF.

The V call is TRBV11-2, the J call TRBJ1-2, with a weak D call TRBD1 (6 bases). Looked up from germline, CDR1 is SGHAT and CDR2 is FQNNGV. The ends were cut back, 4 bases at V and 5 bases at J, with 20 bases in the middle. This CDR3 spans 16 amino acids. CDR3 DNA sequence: TGTGCCAGCAGCTCAATTAGGGGGGGGCGCCTGTATGGCTACACCTTC. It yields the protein CASSSIRGGRLYGYTF.

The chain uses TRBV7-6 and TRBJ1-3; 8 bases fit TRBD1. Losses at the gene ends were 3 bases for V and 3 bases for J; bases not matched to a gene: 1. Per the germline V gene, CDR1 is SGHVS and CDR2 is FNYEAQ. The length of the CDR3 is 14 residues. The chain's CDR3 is CASSFRGLGNTIYF. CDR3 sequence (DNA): TGTGCCAGCAGCTTCAGGGGGCTTGGAAACACCATATATTTT.

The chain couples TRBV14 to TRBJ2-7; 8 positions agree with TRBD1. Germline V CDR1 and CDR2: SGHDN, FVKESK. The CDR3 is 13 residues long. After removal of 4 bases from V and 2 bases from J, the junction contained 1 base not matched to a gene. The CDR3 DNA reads TGTGCCAGCAGCCGGACAGGGACCTACGAGCAGTACTTC. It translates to CASSRTGTYEQYF.

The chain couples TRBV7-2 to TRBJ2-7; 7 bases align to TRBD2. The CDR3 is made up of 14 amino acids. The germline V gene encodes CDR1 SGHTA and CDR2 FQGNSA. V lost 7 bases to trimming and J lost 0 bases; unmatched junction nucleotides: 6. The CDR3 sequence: CASNQAGSSYEQYF. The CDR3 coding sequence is TGTGCCAGCAACCAAGCGGGGAGCTCCTACGAGCAGTACTTC.

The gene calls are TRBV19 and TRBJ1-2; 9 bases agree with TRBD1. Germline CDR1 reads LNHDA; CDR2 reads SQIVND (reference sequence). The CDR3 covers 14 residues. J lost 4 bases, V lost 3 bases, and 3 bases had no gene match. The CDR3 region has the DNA TGTGCCAGTAGTATGGGACAGGGTCTCTATGGCTACACCTTC. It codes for CASSMGQGLYGYTF.

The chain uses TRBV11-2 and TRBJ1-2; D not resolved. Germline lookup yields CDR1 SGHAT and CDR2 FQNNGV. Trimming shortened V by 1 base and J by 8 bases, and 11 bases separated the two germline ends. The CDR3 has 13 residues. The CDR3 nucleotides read TGTGCCAGCAGCTTAGCAGGAGGCGACGGCTACACCTTC. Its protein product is CASSLAGGDGYTF. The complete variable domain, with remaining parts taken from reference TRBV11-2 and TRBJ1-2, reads EAGVAQSPRYKIIEKRQSVAFWCNPISGHATLYWYQQILGQGPKLLIQFQNNGVVDDSQLPKDRFSAERLKGVDSTLKIQPAKLEDSAVYLCASSLAGGDGYTFGSGTRLTVV.

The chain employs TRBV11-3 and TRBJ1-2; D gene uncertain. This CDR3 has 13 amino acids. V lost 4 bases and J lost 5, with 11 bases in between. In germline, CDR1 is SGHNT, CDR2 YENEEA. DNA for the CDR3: TGTGCCAGCAGCTCGACGTCAGGTTATGGCTACACCTTC. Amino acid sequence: CASSSTSGYGYTF.

This chain's CDR3 is CASSGGQGYSYEQYF. In nucleotides, the CDR3 is TGTGCCAGCAGTGGGGGACAGGGTTATTCCTACGAGCAGTACTTC. The genes are TRBV6-6 and TRBJ2-7; TRBD1 matches at 9 bases. With 5 bases clipped from V and 1 base from J, the junction kept 6 bases outside the gene matches. The germline CDR1 and CDR2 sequences are MNHNY and SVGAGI (reference sequence). The length of the CDR3 is 15 residues.

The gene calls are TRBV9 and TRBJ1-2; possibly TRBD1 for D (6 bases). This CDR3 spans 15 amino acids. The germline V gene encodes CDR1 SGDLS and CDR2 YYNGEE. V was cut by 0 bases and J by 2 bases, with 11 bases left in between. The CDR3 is CASSVGGPSNYGYTF. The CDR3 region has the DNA TGTGCCAGCAGCGTAGGGGGGCCTTCAAACTATGGCTACACCTTC.

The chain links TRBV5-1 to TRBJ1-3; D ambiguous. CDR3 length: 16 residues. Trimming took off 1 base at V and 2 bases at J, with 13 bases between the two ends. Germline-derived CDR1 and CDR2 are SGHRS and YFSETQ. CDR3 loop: CASSLWVGGPGNTIYF. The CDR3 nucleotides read TGCGCCAGCAGCTTGTGGGTTGGAGGCCCTGGAAACACCATATATTTT.

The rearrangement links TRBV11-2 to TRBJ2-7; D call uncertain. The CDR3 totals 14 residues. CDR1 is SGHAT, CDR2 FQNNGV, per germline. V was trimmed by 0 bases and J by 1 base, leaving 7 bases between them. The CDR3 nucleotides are TGTGCCAGCAGCTTAGATCCTAGTTCCTACGAGCAGTACTTC. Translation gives CASSLDPSSYEQYF.

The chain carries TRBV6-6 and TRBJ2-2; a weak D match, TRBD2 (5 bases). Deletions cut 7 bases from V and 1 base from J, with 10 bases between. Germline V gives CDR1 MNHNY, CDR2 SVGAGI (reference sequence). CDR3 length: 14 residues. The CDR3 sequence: CASNPTMNTGELFF. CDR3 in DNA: TGTGCCAGCAATCCGACTATGAACACCGGGGAGCTGTTTTTT.

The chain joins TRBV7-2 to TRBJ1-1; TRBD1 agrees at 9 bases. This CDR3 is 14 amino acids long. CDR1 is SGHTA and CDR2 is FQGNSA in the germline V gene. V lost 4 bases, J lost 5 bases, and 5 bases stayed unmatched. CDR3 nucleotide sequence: TGTGCCAGCAGCTCTGACAGGGGGAGGACTGAAGCTTTCTTT. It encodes CASSSDRGRTEAFF.